A single sample gave rise to the 9 T cell receptor beta chains below, sequenced in a study of PD-L1 blockade in urothelial cancer. The table came from immunoSEQ multiplex PCR; TCRdb's copy has only in-frame clones and leaves some out. The table records some 60,000 clones, just over 85% of them present only once. The sequences come from PBMCs, collected around atezolizumab (anti-PD-L1) treatment. These receptors all stem from a man in his fifties or sixties with urothelial cancer.

This clone was detected once. The chain employs TRBV25-1 and TRBJ1-4; D is undetermined. There are 15 residues in the CDR3. Germline CDR1 and CDR2: MGHDK and SYGVNS. Trimming pared 4 bases from V and 3 bases from J, leaving 12 bases between. CDR3 nucleotide sequence: TGTGCCAGCAGTGCCGGGTCTAGTGCTAATGAAAAACTGTTTTTT. Protein product: CASSAGSSANEKLFF. Supplemented by reference TRBV25-1 and TRBJ1-4, the full variable domain reads EADIYQTPRYLVIGTGKKITLECSQTMGHDKMYWYQQDPGMELHLIHYSYGVNSTEKGDLSSESTVSRIRTEHFPLTLESARPSHTSQYLCASSAGSSANEKLFFGSGTQLSVL.

The rearrangement uses TRBV4-1 and TRBJ1-2; D might be TRBD1 (6 bases). The V and J ends lost 10 bases and 3 bases respectively, with 15 bases between them. The CDR3 runs to 13 residues. CDR1 is MGHRA and CDR2 is YSYEKL in the germline V gene. The CDR3: CATRRPGDYGYTF. CDR3 nucleotides: TGCGCCACTAGAAGGCCAGGGGACTATGGCTACACCTTC.

The chain recombines TRBV14 with TRBJ1-6; the D is unclear. Germline CDR1 SGHDN, CDR2 FVKESK. Trimming took 1 base from V and 7 from J, leaving 8 bases between them. This CDR3 has 14 amino acids. CDR3 nucleotide sequence: TGTGCCAGCAGCCAAGTTATGGGCAATTCACCCCTCCACTTT. It encodes CASSQVMGNSPLHF.

V is TRBV30 and J is TRBJ2-7; weak D call: TRBD1 (5 bases). Trimming cost V 0 bases and J 6 bases, with 18 bases left between them. The CDR3 loop spans 15 amino acids. Germline V gives CDR1 GTSNPN, CDR2 SVGIG (reference sequence). The CDR3 region is CAWSVGSIPGREQYF. For the CDR3, the DNA is TGTGCCTGGAGTGTTGGCTCCATTCCAGGGCGCGAGCAGTACTTC.

The chain is built from TRBV5-1 and TRBJ2-1; TRBD2 matches 8 bases. The V gene end was trimmed by 8 bases and the J gene end by 6 bases; junction bases not matched to a gene: 7. CDR1 is SGHRS, CDR2 YFSETQ, per germline. CDR3 length: 13 residues. The CDR3 sequence: CASFTGTSNEQFF. CDR3 coding DNA: TGCGCCAGTTTTACCGGGACTAGCAATGAGCAGTTCTTC.

The chain joins TRBV12-2 to TRBJ2-5; the D segment call TRBD2 is taken from the table without a DNA check. TRBV12-2 is labeled a pseudogene. This CDR3 is built from 19 residues. For the CDR3, the DNA is TGTGCAAGTCGCTTAGCGCCTAGCGGGAGGGCCATGTACCAAGAGACCCAGTACTTC. It translates to CASRLAPSGRAMYQETQYF.

The chain recombines TRBV7-3 with TRBJ2-5, with a possible D match to TRBD1 (6 bases). Germline assignment: CDR1 SGHTA and CDR2 FQGTGA. CDR3 length: 17 residues. The germline V and J ends were trimmed by 2 bases and 1 base, with 17 bases remaining between them. This chain's CDR3 is CASSLLPLPGVQETQYF. Written as DNA, the CDR3 is TGTGCCAGCAGCTTACTCCCTCTTCCAGGGGTCCAAGAGACCCAGTACTTC.

The chain joins TRBV6-1 to TRBJ1-1, with 9 positions matching TRBD1. This CDR3 has 15 residues. Germline V gene data show CDR1 as MNHNS and CDR2 as SASEGT. V shed 8 bases, J shed 10 bases, and the junction held 17 bases outside the gene matches. CDR3 bases: TGTGCCAGCCGAAAGGGGAACATAGAACAGGGGGCAGCTTTCTTT. Its protein product is CASRKGNIEQGAAFF.

This clone was observed a single time. The rearrangement joins TRBV2 to TRBJ2-3; 9 bases align to TRBD1. Germline trimming cut 7 bases from V and 2 bases from J; bases unmatched to any gene: 7. CDR3 length: 15 amino acids. Looked up from germline, CDR1 is SNHLY and CDR2 is FYNNEI. CDR3 loop: CASKNRGQYTDTQYF. The CDR3 coding sequence is TGTGCCAGCAAAAACAGGGGGCAATACACAGATACGCAGTATTTT.